The entry below gives a single T cell receptor beta chain sequence along with its context. This clonotype was found many times. The clone's antigen remains unknown. Base qualities are not provided; no much larger clone lies one nucleotide away. The entry originates in a study of T-cell memory formation after mild COVID-19 (dated by TCRdb to the early 2020s). Describing the broader study: Most TCR sequence clusters were specific to one of the two donors. The cohort comprised two young, previously healthy adult volunteers, one female and one male. T-cell clones expanding and contracting after mild COVID-19 in a couple of donors were tracked by longitudinal TCRalpha and TCRbeta repertoire sequencing. The paper's findings and limits, for the study overall: Contracting CD4+ clones appeared mostly in the CM and EM memory subsets, whereas CD8+ clones were enriched in EMRA. SARS-CoV-2 specificity of the second-wave clones peaking on day 37 was not confirmed. Only a couple of mild cases were covered in the study, and larger cohorts including severe cases with pre-infection samples were considered necessary. Some responding clones were detected in pre-infection memory, suggesting pre-existing cross-reactive memory T cells joined the SARS-CoV-2 response. Balanced CD4/CD8 phenotypes were observed for clones contracting from day 15 to 85, whereas a bias towards CD4+ was observed for a second wave of clones expanding from day 15 to 37.

Ficoll-Paque density gradient centrifugation was the method used to isolate PBMCs. The sequencer listed for this sample is Illumina NovaSeq 6000. TCRalpha and TCRbeta cDNA libraries were built by 5'RACE with constant-segment primers, adding sample barcodes and unique molecular identifiers. RNA was extracted from every sample with Trizol reagent. Amplification of the libraries took two PCR steps, and the second step added a second sample barcode plus Illumina TruSeq adapters. The libraries were sequenced on an Illumina NovaSeq using 2 x 150 bp paired-end reads. The source study handled its data this way. Reads were demultiplexed and collapsed into UMI-guided consensus sequences with migec v1.2.7. With mixcr v2.1.11, UMI consensuses were aligned to TRA and TRB V and J templates and assembled into clonotypes. A clonotype was counted as expanded or contracted only when both edgeR and NoisET called the clonotype significant, with the noise models trained on biological replicates. edgeR calls used a false discovery rate-adjusted p below 0.01 and a log2 fold-change threshold of 1. As an exploratory analysis of dynamics, max-normalized trajectories of the 1000 most abundant clonotypes were examined with PCA combined with hierarchical clustering. Separately sequenced CD4+ and CD8+ repertoires were used to assign a CD4 or CD8 phenotype to each responding clone. In TCRdb, the public reads were trimmed at Q25 with fastp and aligned with MiXCR, with productive beta chains retained. Rows matching on CDR3 protein sequence are summarized as one entry with the most common DNA and genes. Here the V and J calls rest on TCRdb's processing, not on the authors' analysis. The sample table records about 90,000 distinct CDR3 sequences; about 13% of these occur just once. Jointly, the top ten make up around a quarter of the sample.

The germline V gene specifies SQVTM as CDR1 and ANQGSEA as CDR2. V is trimmed back by 6 bases and J by 0 bases, and the junction contains 4 bases that no gene match accounts for. CDR3 length: 13 amino acids, cysteine to phenylalanine. Only the CDR3 DNA is retained, 39 bases long and in frame from the first base. The sample consisted of PBMCs or a T cell subset sorted from them (not recorded which). Here the chain combines TRBV29-1 and TRBJ2-7, with 8 middle bases fitting TRBD2. The sequence came from an adult woman who had mild COVID-19 (a few samples of this study predate the infection). The sample titles of this study are shuffled in the database, so cell type and time point are left out; the donor was told from shared clones. CDR3 protein: CSVTTSGSYEQYF. The DNA reads TGCAGCGTCACAACTAGCGGCTCCTACGAGCAGTACTTC.